The clone carrying this T cell receptor (beta chain) was counted only a few times. Its specificity is unknown. Germline CDR1 reads SGHAT; CDR2 reads FQNNGV. Trimming stripped 1 base from V and 4 bases from J, with 11 bases between. This CDR3 spans 15 amino acids. These data originate in a study of T cell repertoires in cytomegalovirus infection. For the study at large: Indications of both CMV infection and matching HLA type were provided by public TCR beta signatures.

Study-level findings and limits: Accumulated public TCR beta family frequency recognized individuals carrying CMV together with the relevant HLA. The study found HLA-C-restricted CMV-specific TCR beta clonotypes dominating the ex vivo response.

TCRdb ran MiXCR on the reads and lists one entry per CDR3 protein. The profile shows 40,000 to 50,000 distinct CDR3 sequences, around 20% of them singletons. The chain combines TRBV11-2 with TRBJ1-5; D gene ambiguous. Sequencing used PBMCs, sequenced either directly or after in vitro stimulation (not recorded which). This clonotype originated in a human donor in good health (CMV status not recorded). Some clones in this sample may be carry-over from other donors' samples. CDR3: CASSLGAFGNQPQHF. Written as DNA, the CDR3 is TGTGCCAGCAGCTTAGGAGCATTTGGGAATCAGCCCCAGCATTTT.